These T cell receptor beta chains were read from a single sample in a study of technical replicates of blood from several donors. The protocol was immunoSEQ multiplex PCR, while the TCRdb copy is restricted to in-frame clones and leaves out a portion. Of around 84,000 clones in the sample, around 97% were seen once. Sample: T cells isolated from PBMCs. Receptors were obtained from a human donor in good health. CDR3s include the opening cysteine and the closing phenylalanine or tryptophan. Fields, in order: J gene, V gene, D gene, clone size, CDR3 protein, CDR3 DNA. The D gene is left open where the match is weak. The listing skips clone size in some rows; elsewhere it reads once, few, many or a size class.

J gene: TRBJ2-3; V gene: TRBV7-6; D gene: NA; clone size: NA; CDR3 protein: CASSLYAPLRQQGTDTQYF; CDR3 DNA: TGTGCCAGCAGCTTATATGCCCCTTTGAGACAACAGGGCACAGATACGCAGTATTTT
J gene: TRBJ2-1; V gene: TRBV28; D gene: NA; clone size: NA; CDR3 protein: CASSLWGGSQGPPYNEQFF; CDR3 DNA: TGTGCCAGCAGTTTATGGGGGGGGTCACAGGGCCCCCCCTACAATGAGCAGTTCTTC
J gene: TRBJ1-2; V gene: TRBV4-1; D gene: TRBD1; clone size: NA; CDR3 protein: CASSLGTGNYGYTF; CDR3 DNA: TGCGCCAGCAGCCTAGGGACAGGGAACTATGGCTACACCTTC
J gene: TRBJ2-1; V gene: TRBV5-1; D gene: TRBD1; clone size: NA; CDR3 protein: CASRDSDRVSSYNEQFF; CDR3 DNA: TGCGCCAGCAGGGATTCAGACAGGGTCAGCTCCTACAATGAGCAGTTCTTC
J gene: TRBJ1-4; V gene: TRBV7-9; D gene: NA; clone size: NA; CDR3 protein: CASSKLEKLFF; CDR3 DNA: TGTGCCAGCAGCAAGCTTGAAAAACTGTTTTTT
J gene: TRBJ2-3; V gene: TRBV27; D gene: NA; clone size: NA; CDR3 protein: CASSAHSPGVADTQYF; CDR3 DNA: TGTGCCAGCAGTGCGCACTCCCCCGGGGTGGCAGATACGCAGTATTTT
J gene: TRBJ2-7; V gene: TRBV30; D gene: NA; clone size: once; CDR3 protein: CAWCAAANSYEQYF; CDR3 DNA: TGTGCCTGGTGCGCCGCGGCTAACTCCTACGAGCAGTACTTC
J gene: TRBJ2-7; V gene: TRBV29-1; D gene: NA; clone size: NA; CDR3 protein: CSVGSLAEQYF; CDR3 DNA: TGCAGCGTTGGCAGTCTGGCCGAGCAGTACTTC
J gene: TRBJ1-5; V gene: TRBV29-1; D gene: TRBD1; clone size: NA; CDR3 protein: CSVEEDRKKQPQHF; CDR3 DNA: TGCAGCGTTGAAGAGGACAGGAAAAAACAGCCCCAGCATTTT
J gene: TRBJ1-2; V gene: TRBV25-1; D gene: NA; clone size: NA; CDR3 protein: CASSDYPERGEGYGYTF; CDR3 DNA: TGTGCCAGCAGTGATTACCCCGAGCGCGGGGAAGGATATGGCTACACCTTC
J gene: TRBJ2-1; V gene: TRBV28; D gene: NA; clone size: once; CDR3 protein: CASSTAGRDYNEQFF; CDR3 DNA: TGTGCCAGCAGTACAGCTGGGCGGGATTACAATGAGCAGTTCTTC
J gene: TRBJ1-5; V gene: TRBV6-5; D gene: TRBD1; clone size: NA; CDR3 protein: CASSSGTGGTGPQHF; CDR3 DNA: TGTGCCAGCAGTTCCGGGACAGGGGGGACAGGGCCCCAGCATTTT
J gene: TRBJ2-1; V gene: TRBV7-8; D gene: NA; clone size: NA; CDR3 protein: CASSLVYGADYNEQFF; CDR3 DNA: TGTGCCAGCAGCTTAGTTTACGGAGCGGATTACAATGAGCAGTTCTTC
J gene: TRBJ2-5; V gene: TRBV7-7; D gene: TRBD2; clone size: NA; CDR3 protein: CASSSPGGGGETQYF; CDR3 DNA: TGTGCTAGCAGCTCCCCGGGTGGGGGGGGAGAGACCCAGTACTTC
J gene: TRBJ1-3; V gene: TRBV30; D gene: NA; clone size: NA; CDR3 protein: CAWSGYRVPSGNTIYF; CDR3 DNA: TGTGCCTGGAGTGGATACAGGGTGCCCTCTGGAAACACCATATATTTT
J gene: TRBJ2-1; V gene: TRBV7-9; D gene: NA; clone size: NA; CDR3 protein: CASSLTVSGALQGQFF; CDR3 DNA: TGTGCCAGCAGCCTAACGGTATCCGGTGCCCTCCAGGGGCAGTTCTTC
J gene: TRBJ2-5; V gene: TRBV2; D gene: NA; clone size: NA; CDR3 protein: CASSPQETQYF; CDR3 DNA: TGTGCCAGCAGTCCCCAGGAGACCCAGTACTTC
J gene: TRBJ1-2; V gene: TRBV6-1; D gene: NA; clone size: NA; CDR3 protein: CASSDGRDWSYTF; CDR3 DNA: TGTGCCAGCAGTGACGGACGGGATTGGAGCTACACCTTC
J gene: TRBJ2-7; V gene: TRBV6-5; D gene: NA; clone size: NA; CDR3 protein: CASSYRENYEQYF; CDR3 DNA: TGTGCCAGCAGTTATCGGGAAAACTACGAGCAGTACTTC
J gene: TRBJ2-7; V gene: TRBV5-1; D gene: NA; clone size: NA; CDR3 protein: CASSPRTVTYEQYF; CDR3 DNA: TGCGCCAGCAGCCCGAGGACAGTTACCTACGAGCAGTACTTC
J gene: TRBJ2-7; V gene: TRBV6-5; D gene: TRBD1; clone size: NA; CDR3 protein: CASSPGQGRLHEQYF; CDR3 DNA: TGTGCCAGCAGCCCGGGACAGGGGAGGTTACACGAGCAGTACTTC
J gene: TRBJ2-1; V gene: TRBV15; D gene: TRBD1; clone size: NA; CDR3 protein: CATSRGQGLDNEQFF; CDR3 DNA: TGTGCCACCAGCAGAGGACAGGGGTTGGACAATGAGCAGTTCTTC
J gene: TRBJ1-6; V gene: TRBV2; D gene: NA; clone size: NA; CDR3 protein: CASTPGAISSSPLHF; CDR3 DNA: TGTGCCAGCACCCCTGGGGCGATCAGCAGTTCACCCCTCCACTTT
J gene: TRBJ1-2; V gene: TRBV11-2; D gene: NA; clone size: NA; CDR3 protein: CASSLEWGGYGYTF; CDR3 DNA: TGTGCCAGCAGCTTAGAATGGGGCGGCTATGGCTACACCTTC
J gene: TRBJ1-1; V gene: TRBV6-5; D gene: NA; clone size: NA; CDR3 protein: CASSYSGDAAAFF; CDR3 DNA: TGTGCCAGCAGTTATTCAGGGGATGCGGCAGCTTTCTTT
J gene: TRBJ1-5; V gene: TRBV4-2; D gene: NA; clone size: once; CDR3 protein: CASSQTEQENQPQHF; CDR3 DNA: TGTGCCAGCAGCCAAACGGAACAGGAAAATCAGCCCCAGCATTTT
J gene: TRBJ2-5; V gene: TRBV30; D gene: NA; clone size: NA; CDR3 protein: CAWTQNQETQYF; CDR3 DNA: TGTGCCTGGACCCAGAACCAAGAGACCCAGTACTTC
J gene: TRBJ1-5; V gene: TRBV2; D gene: TRBD1; clone size: NA; CDR3 protein: CASKGALGQPQHF; CDR3 DNA: TGTGCCAGCAAGGGGGCCCTCGGGCAGCCCCAGCATTTT
J gene: TRBJ2-7; V gene: TRBV7-9; D gene: TRBD1; clone size: NA; CDR3 protein: CASSPTGDPGEQYF; CDR3 DNA: TGTGCCAGCAGCCCGACAGGGGATCCGGGCGAGCAGTACTTC
J gene: TRBJ2-3; V gene: TRBV5-1; D gene: TRBD2; clone size: NA; CDR3 protein: CASSPGTSGARTDTQYF; CDR3 DNA: TGCGCCAGCAGCCCCGGGACTAGCGGGGCCCGCACAGATACGCAGTATTTT
J gene: TRBJ2-1; V gene: TRBV6-5; D gene: TRBD2; clone size: NA; CDR3 protein: CASSYSWTSGVNEQFF; CDR3 DNA: TGTGCCAGCAGTTACTCGTGGACTAGCGGGGTTAATGAGCAGTTCTTC
J gene: TRBJ2-7; V gene: TRBV28; D gene: NA; clone size: NA; CDR3 protein: CASSLVGGSYEQYF; CDR3 DNA: TGTGCCAGCAGCCTAGTTGGAGGGAGCTACGAGCAGTACTTC
J gene: TRBJ2-1; V gene: TRBV5-1; D gene: TRBD2; clone size: NA; CDR3 protein: CASSPPTSGSRNEQFF; CDR3 DNA: TGCGCCAGCAGCCCTCCGACTAGCGGGAGTCGCAATGAGCAGTTCTTC
J gene: TRBJ1-6; V gene: TRBV30; D gene: TRBD1; clone size: NA; CDR3 protein: CAWSSTYRGESPLHF; CDR3 DNA: TGTGCCTGGAGTTCAACCTACAGGGGCGAGTCACCCCTCCACTTT
J gene: TRBJ1-1; V gene: TRBV5-5; D gene: NA; clone size: NA; CDR3 protein: CASSFTENTEAFF; CDR3 DNA: TGTGCCAGCAGCTTCACAGAGAACACTGAAGCTTTCTTT
J gene: TRBJ1-2; V gene: TRBV27; D gene: TRBD1; clone size: NA; CDR3 protein: CASSLLGTGRNYGYTF; CDR3 DNA: TGTGCCAGCAGTTTGCTCGGGACAGGTCGCAACTATGGCTACACCTTC
J gene: TRBJ2-1; V gene: TRBV2; D gene: TRBD2; clone size: NA; CDR3 protein: CASSSPGTSGGAISLF; CDR3 DNA: TGTGCCAGCAGTAGTCCCGGGACTAGCGGGGGGGCCATTTCTCTCTTC
J gene: TRBJ1-6; V gene: TRBV19; D gene: NA; clone size: NA; CDR3 protein: CASMADSYNSPLHF; CDR3 DNA: TGTGCCAGTATGGCGGACTCCTATAATTCACCCCTCCACTTT
J gene: TRBJ1-1; V gene: TRBV4-2; D gene: NA; clone size: NA; CDR3 protein: CASSQEGGLGTEAFF; CDR3 DNA: TGTGCCAGCAGCCAAGAGGGGGGGCTCGGCACTGAAGCTTTCTTT
J gene: TRBJ1-2; V gene: TRBV7-9; D gene: TRBD1; clone size: NA; CDR3 protein: CASSFEGTGPIYGYTF; CDR3 DNA: TGTGCCAGCAGCTTCGAGGGGACAGGTCCGATCTATGGCTACACCTTC
J gene: TRBJ2-1; V gene: TRBV27; D gene: TRBD2; clone size: NA; CDR3 protein: CASSLSPGLVGNNEQFF; CDR3 DNA: TGTGCCAGCAGTTTGTCGCCGGGACTAGTAGGGAACAATGAGCAGTTCTTC
J gene: TRBJ2-3; V gene: TRBV5-6; D gene: NA; clone size: NA; CDR3 protein: CASSPDFTDTQYF; CDR3 DNA: TGTGCCAGCAGCCCGGACTTCACAGATACGCAGTATTTT
J gene: TRBJ1-5; V gene: TRBV30; D gene: TRBD1; clone size: NA; CDR3 protein: CAANRGEGQPQHF; CDR3 DNA: TGTGCCGCGAACAGGGGAGAGGGTCAGCCCCAGCATTTT
J gene: TRBJ2-3; V gene: TRBV4-1; D gene: NA; clone size: NA; CDR3 protein: CASSQRALGTDTQYF; CDR3 DNA: TGCGCCAGCAGCCAGCGGGCCCTTGGCACAGATACGCAGTATTTT
J gene: TRBJ2-7; V gene: TRBV28; D gene: TRBD2; clone size: NA; CDR3 protein: CASSLGRGLADSYEQYF; CDR3 DNA: TGTGCCAGCAGTCTCGGTCGGGGACTAGCGGATTCCTACGAGCAGTACTTC
J gene: TRBJ2-1; V gene: TRBV9; D gene: TRBD1; clone size: NA; CDR3 protein: CASSVWGQGYEQFF; CDR3 DNA: TGTGCCAGCAGCGTATGGGGACAGGGGTATGAGCAGTTCTTC
J gene: TRBJ1-1; V gene: TRBV25-1; D gene: NA; clone size: NA; CDR3 protein: CASSGLQVNTEAFF; CDR3 DNA: TGTGCCAGCAGTGGGTTACAGGTGAACACTGAAGCTTTCTTT
J gene: TRBJ1-6; V gene: TRBV30; D gene: NA; clone size: NA; CDR3 protein: CAWTVRGGLNNSPLHF; CDR3 DNA: TGTGCCTGGACTGTGAGGGGAGGGTTGAATAATTCACCCCTCCACTTT
J gene: TRBJ2-7; V gene: TRBV4-1; D gene: TRBD1; clone size: NA; CDR3 protein: CASSQTQGATYEQYF; CDR3 DNA: TGCGCCAGCAGCCAGACCCAGGGGGCTACCTACGAGCAGTACTTC
J gene: TRBJ2-4; V gene: TRBV10-2; D gene: TRBD2; clone size: NA; CDR3 protein: CASCPVGGEIAKNIQYF; CDR3 DNA: TGCGCCAGCTGTCCGGTGGGGGGGGAGATAGCCAAAAACATTCAGTACTTC
J gene: TRBJ2-7; V gene: TRBV6-5; D gene: TRBD2; clone size: NA; CDR3 protein: CASSYLAGTYEQYF; CDR3 DNA: TGTGCCAGCAGTTACCTAGCGGGGACCTACGAGCAGTACTTC
J gene: TRBJ1-5; V gene: TRBV28; D gene: TRBD1; clone size: once; CDR3 protein: CASSTGTGRNQPQHF; CDR3 DNA: TGTGCCAGCAGCACCGGGACAGGGCGCAATCAGCCCCAGCATTTT
J gene: TRBJ1-6; V gene: TRBV21-1; D gene: NA; clone size: NA; CDR3 protein: CASTTNQANPQGVRQPQNNSPLHF; CDR3 DNA: TGTGCCAGCACCACAAACCAAGCAAACCCCCAGGGTGTCCGACAGCCGCAAAATAATTCACCCCTCCACTTT
J gene: TRBJ1-2; V gene: TRBV5-1; D gene: TRBD1; clone size: NA; CDR3 protein: CASSLGLGTGVYGYTF; CDR3 DNA: TGCGCCAGCAGCTTGGGATTAGGGACAGGGGTATATGGCTACACCTTC
J gene: TRBJ2-7; V gene: TRBV6-5; D gene: NA; clone size: NA; CDR3 protein: CASSSEYEQYF; CDR3 DNA: TGTGCCAGCAGTTCAGAATACGAGCAGTACTTC
J gene: TRBJ2-5; V gene: TRBV6-1; D gene: NA; clone size: NA; CDR3 protein: CASSSTRVRETQYF; CDR3 DNA: TGTGCCAGCAGTTCCACCCGGGTGAGGGAGACCCAGTACTTC
J gene: TRBJ2-7; V gene: TRBV7-2; D gene: TRBD2; clone size: NA; CDR3 protein: CASSMGLAGSSYEQYF; CDR3 DNA: TGTGCCAGCAGCATGGGACTAGCGGGGAGCTCCTACGAGCAGTACTTC
J gene: TRBJ2-5; V gene: TRBV9; D gene: TRBD2; clone size: NA; CDR3 protein: CASSAAGTSGQETQYF; CDR3 DNA: TGTGCCAGCAGCGCGGCCGGGACTAGCGGGCAAGAGACCCAGTACTTC
J gene: TRBJ1-1; V gene: TRBV19; D gene: NA; clone size: NA; CDR3 protein: CASSIVRGEKAFF; CDR3 DNA: TGTGCCAGTAGTATAGTCAGAGGCGAAAAAGCTTTCTTT